This is a list of T cell receptor beta chains from one sample in a study of human T cells and chemical hapten exposure. TCRdb fed the RACE reads into MiXCR, producing one record per CDR3 protein. Among about 200,000 distinct CDR3 sequences listed, about 25% were seen once. The sequences come from whole blood, collected in connection with sensitization to the hapten diphenylcyclopropenone (DPC). Receptors were obtained from a woman in her forties with alopecia areata. Some clones in this sample may be carry-over from other donors' samples. Each CDR3 is given with its conserved first and last residue. D genes are given only for firm matches. Clone size is stated in some rows and not others, as once, few, many or a class when expanded.

size	D	V	J	DNA	CDR3
many	TRBD1	TRBV7-2	TRBJ2-5	TGTGCCAGCAGCTTACGGACAGGGGAGGGGCAAGAGACCCAGTACTTC	CASSLRTGEGQETQYF
few	-	TRBV6-2/TRBV6-3	TRBJ1-5	TGTGCCAGCAGTTACGGGCAGACGCCCAATCAGCCCCAGCATTTT	CASSYGQTPNQPQHF
once	TRBD2	TRBV20-1	TRBJ2-2	TGCAGTGCCCCATCCGGACTAGCGGGAGGGTTCGTGACCGGGGAGCTGTTTTTT	CSAPSGLAGGFVTGELFF
-	TRBD1	TRBV6-5	TRBJ1-1	TGTGCCAGCAGCACGGACAGGGTTAGAACTGAAGCTTTCTTT	CASSTDRVRTEAFF
few	-	TRBV6-5	TRBJ2-1	TGTGCCAGCAGACCCGGGACACTGACCTACAATGAGCAGTTCTTC	CASRPGTLTYNEQFF
few	-	TRBV20-1	TRBJ2-1	TGCAGTGCAAGCCGAGGACCCTCCTACAATGAGCAGTTCTTC	CSASRGPSYNEQFF
-	-	TRBV6-2/TRBV6-3	TRBJ2-3	TGTGCCAGTGGCAGGGTCAACACAGATACGCAGTATTTT	CASGRVNTDTQYF
-	-	TRBV27	TRBJ2-5	TGTGCCAGCAGTCCCCGTAGGCTGGGGCAGGAGACCCAGTACTTC	CASSPRRLGQETQYF
few	-	TRBV5-1	TRBJ2-2	TGCGCCAGCAGCTTGGAAGAGGGTTCCGGGGAGCTGTTTTTT	CASSLEEGSGELFF
-	-	TRBV12-3/TRBV12-4	TRBJ2-7	TGTGCCAGTAGTTTGGGGGCCGGCGAGCAGTACTTC	CASSLGAGEQYF
once	TRBD2	TRBV18	TRBJ2-7	TGTGCCAGCTCACTCACCGCAGCGGGAGGAGCAGGCTCCTACGAGCAGTACTTC	CASSLTAAGGAGSYEQYF
-	TRBD2	TRBV14	TRBJ2-1	TGTGCCAGCAGACCGGCGGGAGGCCCATACAATGAGCAGTTCTTC	CASRPAGGPYNEQFF
-	-	TRBV4-2	TRBJ2-7	TGTGCCAGCAGCCGAAGCAGCGACACCTACTACGAGCAGTACTTC	CASSRSSDTYYEQYF
-	TRBD2	TRBV20-1	TRBJ2-3	TGCAGTGCTAGAGGGGCTAGCGGATACACAGATACGCAGTATTTT	CSARGASGYTDTQYF
many	TRBD2	TRBV20-1	TRBJ2-3	TGCAGTGCAGCCAACGCCCGGACTAGAGGTGCAGATACGCAGTATTTT	CSAANARTRGADTQYF
-	TRBD2	TRBV24-1	TRBJ2-1	TGTGCCACCAGTGATGCCCGTCCGGGACTAGTAAATGAGCAGTTCTTC	CATSDARPGLVNEQFF
many	TRBD1	TRBV28	TRBJ1-2	TGTGCCAGCAGCCAAGGACAGGATGGCTACACCTTC	CASSQGQDGYTF
few	-	TRBV7-2	TRBJ1-4	TGTGCCAGCAGCTACACGCGGGACGAAAAACTGTTTTTT	CASSYTRDEKLFF
few	-	TRBV20-1	TRBJ1-5	TGCAGTGCTAGAGATCTGGGACATCATAATCAGCCCCAGCATTTT	CSARDLGHHNQPQHF
-	TRBD2	TRBV6-2/TRBV6-3	TRBJ2-3	TGTGCCAGCAGAAAACTAGCGGGAGGCTTCACAGATACGCAGTATTTT	CASRKLAGGFTDTQYF
once	TRBD1	TRBV18	TRBJ1-1	TGTGCCAGCTCACCACGGACAGGAAGGTCAACTGAAGCTTTCTTT	CASSPRTGRSTEAFF
-	TRBD2	TRBV7-6	TRBJ2-7	TGTGCCAGCAGCTTACAGGCTAGCGGGACCTACGAGCAGTACTTC	CASSLQASGTYEQYF
-	-	TRBV6-5	TRBJ1-5	TGTGCCAGCAGTGGGAAATGGGGGGAGCCCCAGCATTTT	CASSGKWGEPQHF
-	TRBD2	TRBV7-6	TRBJ2-3	TGTGCCAGCAGCTCCTTAGCGGGGCGGGGTCCAGATACGCAGTATTTT	CASSSLAGRGPDTQYF
-	-	TRBV6-5	TRBJ2-7	TGTGCCAGCAGTTACTCGGTCTCCGCGCCGAGCTCCTACGAGCAGTACTTC	CASSYSVSAPSSYEQYF
-	-	TRBV4-3	TRBJ1-5	TGCGCCAGCAGCCAAGATCTTCGGCAGCCCCAGCATTTT	CASSQDLRQPQHF
-	-	TRBV6-5	TRBJ2-3	TGTGCCAGCAGTTACTCGGAATACGGGCGTGGCACAGATACGCAGTATTTT	CASSYSEYGRGTDTQYF
-	-	TRBV29-1	TRBJ1-1	TGCAGCGTTACAGGGAACACTGAAGCTTTCTTT	CSVTGNTEAFF
few	TRBD1	TRBV7-2	TRBJ1-5	TGTGCCAGCAGCTGGGGACAGGGGAGAAGTCAGCCCCAGCATTTT	CASSWGQGRSQPQHF
-	TRBD2	TRBV7-2	TRBJ2-3	TGTGCCAGCAGCTCTCTAGCGGGGGATCCCACAGATACGCAGTATTTT	CASSSLAGDPTDTQYF
-	-	TRBV10-3	TRBJ2-1	TGTGCCATCAGTGAGACTTCTGGCGAGCAGTTCTTC	CAISETSGEQFF
many	-	TRBV20-1	TRBJ2-1	TGCAGTGCTAGAGCGCCACTGGACACCGGCCAGGTATTCTTC	CSARAPLDTGQVFF
few	TRBD1	TRBV6-2/TRBV6-3	TRBJ1-5	TGCGGGGCAGGGGGCCGGCAGCCCCAGCATTTT	CGAGGRQPQHF
few	TRBD2	TRBV7-8	TRBJ2-3	TGTGCCAGCAGTCGACTAGCCGGTAGCACAGATACGCAGTATTTT	CASSRLAGSTDTQYF
few	TRBD1	TRBV7-2	TRBJ2-7	TGTGCCAGCAGCTTGGGACAGGGGGCCAGGTACGAGCAGTACTTC	CASSLGQGARYEQYF
-	-	TRBV27	TRBJ2-7	TGTGCCAGCAGCACTCGGGACCCCTGGAACGAGCAGTACTTC	CASSTRDPWNEQYF
few	-	TRBV7-3	TRBJ2-1	TGTGCCAGCAGCCCCCCGTTTCGCAATGAGCAGTTCTTC	CASSPPFRNEQFF
few	-	TRBV27	TRBJ2-7	TGTGCCAGCAGTATCTACGAGCAGTACTTC	CASSIYEQYF
-	TRBD2	TRBV2	TRBJ2-1	TGTGCCAGACAAACGGGACTATCCTACAATGAGCAGTTCTTC	CARQTGLSYNEQFF
many	-	TRBV10-3	TRBJ2-7	TGTGCCATCAGCCCGACAGGCCGCGAGCAGTACTTC	CAISPTGREQYF
-	-	TRBV10-3	TRBJ2-1	TGTGCCATCAGTGACAACAGGGAGCTGGTGTTCTTC	CAISDNRELVFF
-	TRBD2	TRBV6-2/TRBV6-3	TRBJ2-1	TGTGCCAGCAGTTACTCCGCTAGCGGGGGAGCCTGGGGGGACAATGAGCAGTTCTTC	CASSYSASGGAWGDNEQFF
-	-	TRBV28	TRBJ1-6	TGTGCCAGCACCATCTATAGGTCACCCCTCCACTTT	CASTIYRSPLHF
-	-	TRBV11-2	TRBJ2-3	TGTGCCAGCAGCCGGATGAGCGGGTCAGATACGCAGTATTTT	CASSRMSGSDTQYF
-	-	TRBV5-1	TRBJ2-7	TGCGCCAGCAGCCCCGTACAGGGCTCCTACGAGCAGTACTTC	CASSPVQGSYEQYF
few	TRBD2	TRBV7-2	TRBJ2-5	TGTGCCAGCAGCCGGGGGGTGTACCAAGAGACCCAGTACTTC	CASSRGVYQETQYF